The 2 T cell receptor beta chains reported below all come from one sample, sequenced in a study of shared clonotypes between healthy human individuals (dated by TCRdb to the early 2020s). Receptors were amplified or captured by the immunoSEQ multiplex PCR assay. The table was pulled from immuneACCESS by TCRdb, which kept in-frame rearrangements only. Such tables lose some clones; where checked, under half of the loss comes from unresolved V genes, and the rest has no known cause. In this sample the table shows approximately 500,000 clones, 79% of which occur a single time. Approximately 12% of the sample is in the top ten clones. The sample taken for sequencing was PBMCs. All receptors derive from a middle-aged woman in good health. Some clones in this sample may be carry-over from other donors' samples.

This clone was counted a few times. This chain joins TRBV19 and TRBJ1-1; D remains ambiguous. The germline CDR1 and CDR2 sequences are LNHDA and SQIVND (reference sequence). V was clipped by 5 bases and J by 7 bases, with 14 bases between them. This CDR3 comprises 13 residues. CDR3 DNA: TGTGCCAGTAGTCTAATTACCGGCGGTGAAGCTTTCTTT. This translates into CASSLITGGEAFF. Complete variable domain (other parts from reference TRBV19 and TRBJ1-1): DGGITQSPKYLFRKEGQNVTLSCEQNLNHDAMYWYRQDPGQGLRLIYYSQIVNDFQKGDIAEGYSVSREKKESFPLTVTSAQKNPTAFYLCASSLITGGEAFFGQGTRLTVV.

The V and J genes are TRBV7-9 and TRBJ2-3; perhaps D is TRBD1 or TRBD2 (7 bases each). Trimming removed 4 bases at V and 2 bases at J, with 13 bases between. CDR1 SEHNR and CDR2 FQNEAQ come from the germline V gene (reference sequence). The CDR3 spans 15 residues. CDR3 sequence: CASSSGGGSTDTQYF. The CDR3 bases are TGTGCCAGCAGCTCAGGGGGGGGTTCCACAGATACGCAGTATTTT.